This T cell receptor (beta chain) was identified during a study of blood T cell repertoires in COVID-19. Study-level background: T cells, B-cell-depleted T cells, or PBMCs supplied cDNA or gDNA.

Original processing notes: It was from reference gene primer amplification that nucleated cell counts were estimated. Profiling relied on immunoSEQ multiplex PCR, and the TCRdb table lists in-frame clones only, not all of them. V and J calls and clone size are those listed in that table; D and trimming were worked out from the DNA. The sample shows 3,000 to 4,000 clones, approximately 89% of them seen only once. Germline V CDR1 and CDR2: SEHNR, FQNEAQ (reference sequence). The CDR3 is 13 amino acids. Trimming cost V 0 bases and J 5 bases, with 7 bases left between them. The chain recombines TRBV7-9 with TRBJ1-2; D not certain. The TCR comes from a woman between 65 and 79 years old with active COVID-19. Sequencing was carried out using peripheral blood. CDR3 in amino acids: CASSLAGGYGYTF. CDR3 nucleotide sequence: TGTGCCAGCAGCTTAGCGGGAGGGTATGGCTACACCTTC. Full variable domain (outside the CDR3, taken from reference TRBV7-9 and TRBJ1-2): DTGVSQNPRHKITKRGQNVTFRCDPISEHNRLYWYRQTLGQGPEFLTYFQNEAQLEKSRLLSDRFSAERPKGSFSTLEIQRTEQGDSAMYLCASSLAGGYGYTFGSGTRLTVV.